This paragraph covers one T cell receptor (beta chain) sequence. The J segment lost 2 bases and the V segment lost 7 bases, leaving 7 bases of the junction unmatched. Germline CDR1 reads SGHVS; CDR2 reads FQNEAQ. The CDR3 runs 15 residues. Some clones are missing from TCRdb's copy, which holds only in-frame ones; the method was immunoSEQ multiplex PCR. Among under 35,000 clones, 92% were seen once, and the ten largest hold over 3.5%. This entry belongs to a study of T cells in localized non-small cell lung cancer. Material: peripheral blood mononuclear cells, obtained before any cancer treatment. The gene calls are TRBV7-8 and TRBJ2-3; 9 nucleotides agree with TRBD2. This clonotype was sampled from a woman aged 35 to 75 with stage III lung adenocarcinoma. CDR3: CASTVSGRYTDTQYF. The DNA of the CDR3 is TGTGCCAGCACCGTAAGCGGGAGGTACACAGATACGCAGTATTTT.